The sequence of this T cell receptor beta chain was determined in a study of OX40 agonist ivuxolimab in advanced cancers. Study-level information: Each patient was given ivuxolimab into a vein every 2 weeks, at 0.01 to 10 mg/kg. Among those treated, three patients had partial responses, one with hepatocellular carcinoma and two with cutaneous melanoma.

V lost 3 bases and J 1 base, leaving 11 bases between the germline ends. Germline V CDR1 and CDR2: LNHDA, SQIVND (reference sequence). This CDR3 is built from 15 residues. Here immunoSEQ multiplex PCR was the method, and the copy in TCRdb shows in-frame clones only, minus some. In the table there are tens of thousands of clones, around 90% of which are singletons. Study conclusions and caveats: The authors also found low normalized T-cell clonal expansion in some nonresponders.

Autoimmune disease history or systemic immunosuppression excluded patients. To note about this clone: Antigen: not known.

The specimen was CD4+ or CD8+ T cells sorted from blood, collected in a trial of the OX40 agonist ivuxolimab. This receptor was obtained from an adult with an advanced solid tumor such as melanoma, head and neck, liver or kidney cancer. V usage is TRBV19 and J usage is TRBJ2-3; a possible D gene is TRBD1 (5 bases). The CDR3 DNA is TGTGCCAGTAGTATCCAGGGCCACGGCACAGATACGCAGTATTTT. This codes for CASSIQGHGTDTQYF.